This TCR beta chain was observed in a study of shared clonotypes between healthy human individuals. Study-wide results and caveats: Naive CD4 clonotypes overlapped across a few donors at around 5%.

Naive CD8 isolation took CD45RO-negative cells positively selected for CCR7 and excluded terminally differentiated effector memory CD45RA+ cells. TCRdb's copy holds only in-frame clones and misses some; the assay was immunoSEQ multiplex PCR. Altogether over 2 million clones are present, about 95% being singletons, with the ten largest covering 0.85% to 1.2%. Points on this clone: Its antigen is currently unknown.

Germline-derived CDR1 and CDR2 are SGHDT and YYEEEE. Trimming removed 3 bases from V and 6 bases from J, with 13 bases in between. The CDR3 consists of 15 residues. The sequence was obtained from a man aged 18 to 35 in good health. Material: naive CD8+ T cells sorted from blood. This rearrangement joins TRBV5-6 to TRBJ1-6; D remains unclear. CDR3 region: CASSSDMEANSPLHF. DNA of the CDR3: TGTGCCAGCAGCTCAGACATGGAAGCTAATTCACCCCTCCACTTT.